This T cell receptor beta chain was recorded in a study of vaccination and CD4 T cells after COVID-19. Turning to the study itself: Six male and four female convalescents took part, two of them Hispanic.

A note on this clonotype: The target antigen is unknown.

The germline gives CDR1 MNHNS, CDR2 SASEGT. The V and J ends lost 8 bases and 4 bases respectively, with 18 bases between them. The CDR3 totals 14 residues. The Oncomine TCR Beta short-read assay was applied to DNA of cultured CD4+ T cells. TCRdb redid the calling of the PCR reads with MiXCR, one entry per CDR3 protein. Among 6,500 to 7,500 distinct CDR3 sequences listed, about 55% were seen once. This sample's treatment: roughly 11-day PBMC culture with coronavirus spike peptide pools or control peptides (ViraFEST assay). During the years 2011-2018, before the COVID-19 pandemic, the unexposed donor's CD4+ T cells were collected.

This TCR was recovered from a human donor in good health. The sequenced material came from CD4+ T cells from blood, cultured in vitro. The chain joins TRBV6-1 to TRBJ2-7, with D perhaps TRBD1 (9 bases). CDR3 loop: CASSGQGGGYEQYF. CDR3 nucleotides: TGTGCCAGCTCGGGACAGGGCGGGGGGTACGAGCAGTACTTC.